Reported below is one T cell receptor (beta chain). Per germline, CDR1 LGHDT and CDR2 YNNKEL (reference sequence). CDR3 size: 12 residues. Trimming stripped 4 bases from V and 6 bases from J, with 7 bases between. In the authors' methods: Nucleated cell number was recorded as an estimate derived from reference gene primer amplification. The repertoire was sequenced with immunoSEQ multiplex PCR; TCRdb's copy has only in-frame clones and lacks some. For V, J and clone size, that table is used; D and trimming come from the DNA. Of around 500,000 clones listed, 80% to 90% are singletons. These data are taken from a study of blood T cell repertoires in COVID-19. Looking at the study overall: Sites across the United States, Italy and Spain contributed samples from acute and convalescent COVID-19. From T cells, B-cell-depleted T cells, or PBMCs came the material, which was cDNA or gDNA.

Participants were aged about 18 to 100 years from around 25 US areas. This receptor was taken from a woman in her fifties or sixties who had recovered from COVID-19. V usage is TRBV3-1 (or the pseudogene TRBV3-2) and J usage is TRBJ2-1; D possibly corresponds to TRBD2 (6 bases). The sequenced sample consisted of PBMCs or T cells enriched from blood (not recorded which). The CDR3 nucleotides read TGTGCCAGCAGCCGCGGGGCCAATGAGCAGTTCTTC. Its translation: CASSRGANEQFF.